A single sample gave rise to the 14 T cell receptor beta chains below, sequenced in a study of T cell responses to AZD1222 COVID-19 vaccine. Sequencing was performed with immunoSEQ multiplex PCR; in TCRdb, only in-frame clones are kept and a portion is missing. Of 100,000 to 150,000 clones in the sample, around 85% were seen once. This specimen was peripheral blood, taken on day 0 of AZD1222 vaccination. These TCRs come from an adult in good health.

The rearrangement joins TRBV3-1 (or the pseudogene TRBV3-2) to TRBJ1-6; D unresolved. The germline V gene encodes CDR1 LGHDT and CDR2 YNNKEL (reference sequence). The CDR3 extends over 14 amino acids. Trimming cost V 10 bases and J 3 bases, with 13 bases left between them. The CDR3 region has the DNA TGTGCCACCTGGGGAAGTGGCTATAATTCACCCCTCCACTTT. Its translation is CATWGSGYNSPLHF.

The chain employs TRBV28 and TRBJ1-5, with D uncertain. V was trimmed by 3 bases and J by 0 bases, leaving 9 bases between them. CDR3 length: 15 residues. Germline V lookup: CDR1 MDHEN, CDR2 SYDVKM. DNA for the CDR3: TGTGCCAGCAGTTTTCAGTCCTATAGCAATCAGCCCCAGCATTTT. As protein: CASSFQSYSNQPQHF.

In this sample, this clone turned up once. This sequence joins TRBV11-1 and TRBJ2-7, with D tentatively TRBD1 or TRBD2 (5 bases each). V was cut by 7 bases and J by 2 bases, with 18 bases left in between. Germline V gives CDR1 SGHAT, CDR2 FQDESV (reference sequence). This CDR3 contains 15 residues. CDR3 sequence (DNA): TGTGCCAGCACCCCAGGACCAGGGAGTGCCTACGAGCAGTACTTC. It translates to CASTPGPGSAYEQYF.

The chain links TRBV19 to TRBJ1-5; D gene uncertain. Germline CDR1 is LNHDA and CDR2 is SQIVND (reference sequence). With 6 bases removed from V and 0 bases from J, the gap between germline ends came to 12 bases. There are 15 residues in the CDR3. The chain's CDR3 is CASRTTLSSNQPQHF. DNA for the CDR3: TGTGCCAGTAGAACGACCCTCAGTAGCAATCAGCCCCAGCATTTT.

A remark on this clone: The same CDR3 also results from other DNA sequences found in this sample. The V and J genes are TRBV5-5 and TRBJ1-6, with 7 bases lining up with TRBD1. The CDR3 runs to 14 residues. V shed 0 bases, J shed 8 bases, and the junction held 2 bases outside the gene matches. Germline V gene lookup returns CDR1 SGHKS and CDR2 YYEKEE (reference sequence). In DNA, the CDR3 is TGTGCCAGCAGCTTGGGGCAGGGGGATTCACCCCTCCACTTT. Translated: CASSLGQGDSPLHF.

The chain employs TRBV30 and TRBJ2-5, with D perhaps matching TRBD1 or TRBD2 (5 bases each). V dropped 5 bases and J dropped 6 bases, with 22 bases sitting between them. The V gene's germline CDR1 is GTSNPN and CDR2 SVGIG (reference sequence). The CDR3 spans 15 residues. The CDR3 DNA reads as TGTGCCTGGGGGGAAGGGACCGGGCCCAAGAAGACCCAGTACTTC. Its protein product is CAWGEGTGPKKTQYF.

The chain combines TRBV9 with TRBJ2-5, with D possibly TRBD1 on 6 matching bases. Trimming removed 3 bases from V and 5 bases from J, with 17 bases in between. This CDR3 region has 15 residues. CDR1 and CDR2 from the germline V gene are SGDLS and YYNGEE. Written as DNA, the CDR3 is TGTGCCAGCAGCGGCCAAGGACAGTTAGGTGAGACCCAGTACTTC. It codes for CASSGQGQLGETQYF.

The chain uses TRBV19 and TRBJ2-1; a possible D gene is TRBD1 (6 bases). Germline assignment: CDR1 LNHDA and CDR2 SQIVND (reference sequence). The CDR3 has 14 residues. The ends were cut back, 1 base at V and 9 bases at J, with 13 bases in the middle. DNA for the CDR3: TGTGCCAGTAGTATAGTTCAGTCCAGGGGTGAGCAGTTCTTC. This translates into CASSIVQSRGEQFF.

In this sample, this clone turned up a few times. This chain connects TRBV6-2 or TRBV6-3 to TRBJ1-3; tentatively, D is TRBD1 (6 bases). V was cut by 6 bases and J by 4 bases, with 16 bases left in between. The germline V gene encodes CDR1 MNHEY and CDR2 SVGEGT. The CDR3 runs to 15 residues. As DNA, the CDR3 is TGTGCCAGCAGCATTCCGGGACAAGCAGGAAACACCATATATTTT. It is translated as CASSIPGQAGNTIYF.

This chain links TRBV7-2 with TRBJ2-5; possible D gene TRBD2, 6 bases. Trimming shortened V by 5 bases and J by 1 base, and 11 bases separated the two germline ends. Germline CDR1 and CDR2: SGHTA and FQGNSA. The CDR3 length is 14 residues. The CDR3 nucleotides read TGTGCCAGCAGCCTGGGACTCCTCCAAGAGACCCAGTACTTC. This gives the protein CASSLGLLQETQYF.

The V and J genes are TRBV19 and TRBJ1-5; TRBD1 might be the D (5 bases). From germline, CDR1 is LNHDA and CDR2 SQIVND (reference sequence). V dropped 1 base and J dropped 1 base, with 14 bases sitting between them. The CDR3 spans 17 residues. The CDR3 protein is CASSIVGGVGSNQPQHF. Here the CDR3 DNA reads TGTGCCAGTAGTATAGTCGGGGGGGTCGGGAGCAATCAGCCCCAGCATTTT.

The table lists this clone with a count of one. The gene calls are TRBV5-1 and TRBJ1-2; D not resolved. This CDR3 contains 12 residues. The V end lost 0 bases, the J end lost 6 bases, and 6 bases lay between the germline ends. Germline V gene data show CDR1 as SGHRS and CDR2 as YFSETQ. The CDR3 reads CASSLDSHGYTF. The CDR3 DNA is TGCGCCAGCAGCTTGGACAGTCATGGCTACACCTTC. The variable domain in full, with the rest retrieved from reference TRBV5-1 and TRBJ1-2, is KAGVTQTPRYLIKTRGQQVTLSCSPISGHRSVSWYQQTPGQGLQFLFEYFSETQRNKGNFPGRFSGRQFSNSRSEMNVSTLELGDSALYLCASSLDSHGYTFGSGTRLTVV.

The genes are TRBV24-1 and TRBJ1-3; D unclear. V lost 6 bases to trimming and J lost 4 bases, with 9 bases between them. The germline CDR1 and CDR2 sequences are KGHDR and SFDVKD. CDR3 length: 13 amino acids. Written as DNA, the CDR3 is TGTGCCACCAGTCTTTCGGGCGGAAACACCATATATTTT. It specifies CATSLSGGNTIYF.

This chain uses TRBV15 with TRBJ2-3; D may be TRBD2 (6 bases). Germline assignment: CDR1 LNHNV and CDR2 YYDKDF (reference sequence). The V end was cut by 1 base, the J end by 6 bases, with 14 bases between. The CDR3 consists of 15 residues. The CDR3 region is CATSRVGGVGDTQYF. In DNA form, the CDR3 reads TGTGCCACCAGCAGAGTCGGGGGAGTCGGGGATACGCAGTATTTT.